The rows below give T cell receptor beta chains drawn from one sample of a study of blood T cell repertoires in COVID-19. The table came from immunoSEQ multiplex PCR; TCRdb's copy has only in-frame clones and leaves some out. Counted here are 72,000 or so clones, approximately 89% occurring once; the ten biggest clones make up approximately 5%. Source material: peripheral blood. The receptors originated from a man aged 50 to 59 with active COVID-19. CDR3s include the opening cysteine and the closing phenylalanine or tryptophan.

v_gene | CDR3aa
TRBV27 | CASSWSGSSYGYTF
TRBV9 | CASSVTGQAYDEQFF
TRBV4-3 | CASSQDLLAGTLAKNIQYF
TRBV10-1 | CARTGQLTYEQYF
TRBV6-2/TRBV6-3 | CASSYSRQGYGYTF
TRBV28 | CASSLLVRGPGNTIYF
TRBV27 | CASRPQDSFYGYTF
TRBV29-1 | CSVERGNTEAFF
TRBV7-9 | CASSFDSSGYTF
TRBV6-2/TRBV6-3 | CASSYRQGHYGYTF
TRBV28 | CASSTNQGTNYGYTF
TRBV7-2 | CASSRYRGLAYNEQFF
TRBV5-8 | CASSQLLTSGRAFGELFF